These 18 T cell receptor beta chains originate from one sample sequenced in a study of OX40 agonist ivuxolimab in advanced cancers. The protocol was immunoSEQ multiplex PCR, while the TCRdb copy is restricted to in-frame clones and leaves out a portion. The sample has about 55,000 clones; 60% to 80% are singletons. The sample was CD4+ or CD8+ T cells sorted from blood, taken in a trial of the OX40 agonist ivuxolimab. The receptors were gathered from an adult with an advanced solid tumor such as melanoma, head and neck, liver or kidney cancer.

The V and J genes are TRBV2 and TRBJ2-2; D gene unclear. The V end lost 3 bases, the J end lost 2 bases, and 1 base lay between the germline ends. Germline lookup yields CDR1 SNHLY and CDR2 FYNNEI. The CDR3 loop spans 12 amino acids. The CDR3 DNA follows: TGTGCCAGCAGTGATAACACCGGGGAGCTGTTTTTT. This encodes CASSDNTGELFF.

The CDR3 protein is CASSQEGRGGKQYF. Here the CDR3 DNA reads TGCGCCAGCAGCCAAGAAGGGCGGGGGGGCAAGCAGTATTTT. The chain links TRBV4-1 to TRBJ2-3, with 9 bases lining up with TRBD2. Trimming removed 0 bases from V and 11 bases from J; junction bases left unmatched: 6. The CDR3 sequence is 14 residues long. CDR1 and CDR2 (germline): MGHRA, YSYEKL.

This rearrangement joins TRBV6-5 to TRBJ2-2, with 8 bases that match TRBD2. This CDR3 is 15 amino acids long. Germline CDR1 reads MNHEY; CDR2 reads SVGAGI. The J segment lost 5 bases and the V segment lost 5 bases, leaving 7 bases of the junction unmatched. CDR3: CASSGTTSGTGELFF. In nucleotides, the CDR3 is TGTGCCAGCAGTGGGACTACTAGCGGAACCGGGGAGCTGTTTTTT.

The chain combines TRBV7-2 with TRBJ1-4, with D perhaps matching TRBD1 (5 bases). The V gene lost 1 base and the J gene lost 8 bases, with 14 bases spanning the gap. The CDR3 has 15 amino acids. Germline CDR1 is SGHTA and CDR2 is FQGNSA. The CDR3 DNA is TGTGCCAGCAGCTTAGGGGCCGGGGCGCGCGAAAAACTGTTTTTT. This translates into CASSLGAGAREKLFF.

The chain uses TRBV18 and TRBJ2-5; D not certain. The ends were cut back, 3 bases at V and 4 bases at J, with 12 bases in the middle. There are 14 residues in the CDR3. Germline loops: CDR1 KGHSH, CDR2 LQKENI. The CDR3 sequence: CASSPSLGSETQYF. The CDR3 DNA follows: TGTGCCAGCTCACCTTCTCTGGGTTCAGAGACCCAGTACTTC.

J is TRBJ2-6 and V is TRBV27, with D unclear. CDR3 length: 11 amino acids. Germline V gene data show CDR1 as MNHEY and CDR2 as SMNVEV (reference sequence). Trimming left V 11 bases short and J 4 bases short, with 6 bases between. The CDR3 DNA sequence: TGTGCCGTTCAAGGGGCCAACGTCCTGACTTTC. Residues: CAVQGANVLTF.

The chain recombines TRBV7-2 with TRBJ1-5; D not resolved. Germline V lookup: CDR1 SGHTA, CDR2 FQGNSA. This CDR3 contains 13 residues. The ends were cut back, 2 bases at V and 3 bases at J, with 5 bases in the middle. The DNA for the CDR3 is TGTGCCAGCAGCTTAACTAACAATCAGCCCCAGCATTTT. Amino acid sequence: CASSLTNNQPQHF.

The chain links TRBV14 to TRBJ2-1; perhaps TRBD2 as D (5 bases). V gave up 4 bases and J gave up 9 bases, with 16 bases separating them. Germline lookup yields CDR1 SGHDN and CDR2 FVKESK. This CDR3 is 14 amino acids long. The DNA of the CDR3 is TGTGCCAGCAGCCCCGCTTACATAGCGTTTGAGCAGTTCTTC. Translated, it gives CASSPAYIAFEQFF.

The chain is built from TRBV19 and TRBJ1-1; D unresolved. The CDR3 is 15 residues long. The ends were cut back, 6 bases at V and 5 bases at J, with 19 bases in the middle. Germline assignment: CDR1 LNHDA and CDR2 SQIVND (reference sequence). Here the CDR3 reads CASSRTAGSGTEAFF. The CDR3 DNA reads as TGTGCCAGTAGCCGAACAGCGGGGTCCGGAACTGAAGCTTTCTTT.

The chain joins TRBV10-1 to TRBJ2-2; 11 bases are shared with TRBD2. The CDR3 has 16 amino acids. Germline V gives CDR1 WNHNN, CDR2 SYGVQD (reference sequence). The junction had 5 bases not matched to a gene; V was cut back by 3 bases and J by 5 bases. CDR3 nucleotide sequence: TGCGCCAGCAGTGATACCGGGACTAGCGGAACCGGGGAGCTGTTTTTT. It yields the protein CASSDTGTSGTGELFF.

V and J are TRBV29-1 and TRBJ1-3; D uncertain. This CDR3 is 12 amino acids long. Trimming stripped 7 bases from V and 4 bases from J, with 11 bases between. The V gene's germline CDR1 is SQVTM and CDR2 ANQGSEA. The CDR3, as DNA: TGCAGCGCAGCCTTAGGGGGAAACACCATATATTTT. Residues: CSAALGGNTIYF.

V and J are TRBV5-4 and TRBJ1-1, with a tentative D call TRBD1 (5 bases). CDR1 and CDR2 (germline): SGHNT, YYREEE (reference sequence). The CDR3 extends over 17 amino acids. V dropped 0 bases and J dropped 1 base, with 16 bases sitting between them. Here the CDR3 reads CASSLAGQGGTNTEAFF. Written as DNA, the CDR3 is TGTGCCAGCAGCTTGGCAGGGCAGGGAGGAACGAACACTGAAGCTTTCTTT.

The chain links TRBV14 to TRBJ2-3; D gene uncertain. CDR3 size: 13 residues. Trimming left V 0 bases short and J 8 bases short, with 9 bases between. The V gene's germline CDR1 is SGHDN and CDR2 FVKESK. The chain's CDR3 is CASSQDVGGTQYF. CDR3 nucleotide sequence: TGTGCCAGCAGCCAAGACGTTGGCGGTACGCAGTATTTT.

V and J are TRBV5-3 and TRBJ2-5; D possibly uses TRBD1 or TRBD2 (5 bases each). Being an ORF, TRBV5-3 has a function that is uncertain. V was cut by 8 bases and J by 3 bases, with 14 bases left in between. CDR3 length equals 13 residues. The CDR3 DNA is TGTGCCAGCAACCCGGGGCCCAAAGAGACCCAGTACTTC. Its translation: CASNPGPKETQYF.

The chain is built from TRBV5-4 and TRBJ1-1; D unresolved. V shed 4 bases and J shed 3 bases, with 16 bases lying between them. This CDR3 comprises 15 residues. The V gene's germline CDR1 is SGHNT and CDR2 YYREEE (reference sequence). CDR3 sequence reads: CASSTINELYTEAFF. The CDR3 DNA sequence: TGTGCCAGCAGCACCATTAACGAGTTATACACTGAAGCTTTCTTT.

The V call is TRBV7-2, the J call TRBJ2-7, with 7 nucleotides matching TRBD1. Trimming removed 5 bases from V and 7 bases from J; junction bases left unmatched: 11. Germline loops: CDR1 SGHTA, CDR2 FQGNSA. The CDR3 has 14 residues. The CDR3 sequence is CASSPRQGKREQYF. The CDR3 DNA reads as TGTGCCAGCAGCCCGAGACAGGGAAAGAGAGAGCAGTACTTC.

Written as DNA, the CDR3 is TGTGCCAGCAGCCTAGGGACTGTCGGAACGAATGAGCAGTTCTTC. It encodes CASSLGTVGTNEQFF. The chain couples TRBV5-5 to TRBJ2-1; D possibly corresponds to TRBD2 (6 bases). In germline, CDR1 is SGHKS, CDR2 YYEKEE (reference sequence). V was clipped by 4 bases and J by 7 bases, with 18 bases between them. The CDR3 is made up of 15 amino acids.

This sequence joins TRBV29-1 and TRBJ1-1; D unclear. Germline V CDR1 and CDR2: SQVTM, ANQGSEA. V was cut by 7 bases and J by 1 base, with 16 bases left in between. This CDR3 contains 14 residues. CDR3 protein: CSGGGERRNTEAFF. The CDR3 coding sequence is TGCAGCGGGGGAGGCGAGCGTAGGAACACTGAAGCTTTCTTT.